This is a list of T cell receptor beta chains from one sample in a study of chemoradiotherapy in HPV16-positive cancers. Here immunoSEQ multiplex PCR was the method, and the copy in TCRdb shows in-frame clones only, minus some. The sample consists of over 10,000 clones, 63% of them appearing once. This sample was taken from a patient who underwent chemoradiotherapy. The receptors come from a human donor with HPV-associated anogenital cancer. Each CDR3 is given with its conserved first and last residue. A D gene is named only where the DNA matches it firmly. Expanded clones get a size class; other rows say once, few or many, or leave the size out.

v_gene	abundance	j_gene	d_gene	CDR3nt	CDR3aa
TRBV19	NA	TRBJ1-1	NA	TGTGCCAGTAGTACGAACAATTTGAACTCTGAAGCTTTCTTT	CASSTNNLNSEAFF
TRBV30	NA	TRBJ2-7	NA	TGTGCCTGGAGTCCGGGTCCCTCGGCCCCCTACGAGCAGTACTTC	CAWSPGPSAPYEQYF
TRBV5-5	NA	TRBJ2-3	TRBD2	TGTGCCAGCACCCTACTAGCGGGGGGGCGGACAGATACGCAGTATTTT	CASTLLAGGRTDTQYF
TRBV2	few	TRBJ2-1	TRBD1	TGTGCCAGCACCCGACAGGGATTGGAGCAGTTCTTC	CASTRQGLEQFF
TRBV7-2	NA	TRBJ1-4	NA	TGTGCCAGCAGCTTGATAAACCTCGGACAGACAAAACTGTTTTTT	CASSLINLGQTKLFF
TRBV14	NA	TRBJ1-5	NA	TGTGCCAGCAGCCCTCAAACGGGGCAGGGATTCTTGGTGAGCAATCAGCCCCAGCATTTT	CASSPQTGQGFLVSNQPQHF
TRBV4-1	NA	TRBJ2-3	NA	TGCGCCAGCAGCCAAGATGAGAAGACGCAGTATTTT	CASSQDEKTQYF
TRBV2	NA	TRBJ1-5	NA	TGTGCCAGCAGTGTTTCGGCACAGGGACATCAGCCCCAGCATTTT	CASSVSAQGHQPQHF
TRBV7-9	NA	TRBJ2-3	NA	TGTGCCAGCAGCCCGGGGACGGGGCGCACAGATACGCAGTATTTT	CASSPGTGRTDTQYF
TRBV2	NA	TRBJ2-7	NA	TGTGCCAGCAGTGGGCCGGACAGCCTCTCCTACGAGCAGTACTTC	CASSGPDSLSYEQYF
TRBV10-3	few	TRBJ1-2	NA	TGTGCCATCAGTGAGTCGAGGTATGGCTACACCTTC	CAISESRYGYTF
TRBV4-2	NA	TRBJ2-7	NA	TGTGCCAGCAGCCAAGTCTCGACCGGGACGGTCCGATACGAGCAGTACTTC	CASSQVSTGTVRYEQYF